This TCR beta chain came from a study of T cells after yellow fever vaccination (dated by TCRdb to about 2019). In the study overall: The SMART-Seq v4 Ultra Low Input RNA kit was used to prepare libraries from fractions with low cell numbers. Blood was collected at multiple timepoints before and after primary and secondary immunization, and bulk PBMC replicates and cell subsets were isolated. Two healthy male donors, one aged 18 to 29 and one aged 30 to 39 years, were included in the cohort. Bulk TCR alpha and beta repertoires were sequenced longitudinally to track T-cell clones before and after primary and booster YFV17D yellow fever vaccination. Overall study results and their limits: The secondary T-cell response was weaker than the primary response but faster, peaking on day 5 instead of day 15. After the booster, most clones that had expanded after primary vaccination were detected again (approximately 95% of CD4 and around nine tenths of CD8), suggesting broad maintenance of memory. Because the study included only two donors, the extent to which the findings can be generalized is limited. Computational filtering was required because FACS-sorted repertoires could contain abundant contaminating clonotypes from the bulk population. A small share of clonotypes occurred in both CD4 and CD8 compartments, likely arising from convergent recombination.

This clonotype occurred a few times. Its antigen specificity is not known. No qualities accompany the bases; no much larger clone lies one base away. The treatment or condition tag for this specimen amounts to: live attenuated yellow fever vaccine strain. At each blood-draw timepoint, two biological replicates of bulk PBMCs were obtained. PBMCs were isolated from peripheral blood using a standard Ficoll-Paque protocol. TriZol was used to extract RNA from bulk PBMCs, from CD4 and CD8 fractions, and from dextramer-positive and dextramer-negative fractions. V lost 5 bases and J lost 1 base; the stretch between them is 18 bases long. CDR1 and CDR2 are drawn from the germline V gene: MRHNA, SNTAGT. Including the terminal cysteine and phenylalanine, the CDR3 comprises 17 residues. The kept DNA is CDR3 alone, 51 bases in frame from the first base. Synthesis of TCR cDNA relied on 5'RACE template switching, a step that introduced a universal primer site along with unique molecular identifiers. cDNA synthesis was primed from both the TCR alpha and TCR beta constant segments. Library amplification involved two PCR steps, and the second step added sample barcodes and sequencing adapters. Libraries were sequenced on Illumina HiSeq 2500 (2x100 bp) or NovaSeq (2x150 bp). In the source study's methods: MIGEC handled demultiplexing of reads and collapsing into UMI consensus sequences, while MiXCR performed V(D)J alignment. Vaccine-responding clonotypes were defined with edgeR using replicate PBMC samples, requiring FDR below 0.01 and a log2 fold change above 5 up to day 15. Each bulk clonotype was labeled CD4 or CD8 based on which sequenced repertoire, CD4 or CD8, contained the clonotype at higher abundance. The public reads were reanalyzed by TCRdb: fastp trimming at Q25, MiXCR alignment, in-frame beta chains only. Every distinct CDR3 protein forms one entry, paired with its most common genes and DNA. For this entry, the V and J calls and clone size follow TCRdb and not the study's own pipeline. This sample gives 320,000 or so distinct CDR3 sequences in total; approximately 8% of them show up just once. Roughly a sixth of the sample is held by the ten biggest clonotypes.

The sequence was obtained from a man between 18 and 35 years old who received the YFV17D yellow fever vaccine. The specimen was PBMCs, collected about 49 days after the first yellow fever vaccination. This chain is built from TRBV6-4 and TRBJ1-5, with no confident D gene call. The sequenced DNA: TGTGCCAGCAGTTCCCCCGGACCACCTCGGAGCAATCAGCCCCAGCATTTT. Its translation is CASSSPGPPRSNQPQHF.